This passage covers 18 T cell receptor beta chains from one sample sequenced in a study of control samples from healthy donors and cancer patients. The protocol was immunoSEQ multiplex PCR, while the TCRdb copy is restricted to in-frame clones and leaves out a portion. The data hold 69,000 or so clones, with about 95% observed a single time. Sequencing was carried out using blood. Receptor source: a woman aged 25 to 45 in good health.

The chain combines TRBV5-6 with TRBJ2-7, with TRBD1 matching 7 bases. The CDR3 totals 15 residues. V lost 4 bases and J lost 3; bases outside the gene matches: 10. Germline-derived CDR1 and CDR2 are SGHDT and YYEEEE. CDR3 nucleotides: TGTGCCAGCAGCGCTTCCGGGACAGCCTTCTACGAGCAGTACTTC. This encodes CASSASGTAFYEQYF.

The chain has TRBV12-3 or TRBV12-4 and TRBJ1-4; D uncertain. Between the trimmed V and J ends, which lost 2 bases and 7 bases, there was a span of 8 bases. CDR3 length: 13 residues. CDR3 protein: CASSLSPREKLFF. Here the CDR3 DNA reads TGTGCCAGCAGTTTATCTCCGCGTGAAAAACTGTTTTTT.

This chain uses TRBV5-4 with TRBJ1-1; 9 bases align to TRBD1. This CDR3 region has 17 residues. The trim removed 4 bases at V and 1 base at J, leaving 11 bases unmatched. Germline values: CDR1 SGHNT, CDR2 YYREEE (reference sequence). CDR3 in amino acids: CASSQGAGQGSNTEAFF. The CDR3 nucleotides read TGTGCCAGCAGCCAGGGGGCGGGACAGGGATCGAACACTGAAGCTTTCTTT.

The chain carries TRBV27 and TRBJ1-2; 7 bases line up with TRBD1. Losses at the gene ends were 7 bases for V and 8 bases for J; bases not matched to a gene: 16. This CDR3 contains 15 residues. CDR1 MNHEY and CDR2 SMNVEV come from the germline V gene (reference sequence). The CDR3 sequence is CASTTDRDPLRGYTF. The CDR3 coding sequence is TGTGCCAGCACAACTGACAGGGACCCACTACGGGGCTACACCTTC.

The chain is built from TRBV9 and TRBJ1-1, with 7 bases identical to TRBD1. Germline CDR1 and CDR2: SGDLS and YYNGEE. The CDR3 spans 16 residues. J lost 1 base, V lost 3 bases, and 9 bases had no gene match. The CDR3 here is CASSGIQQGRNTEAFF. The CDR3 DNA follows: TGTGCCAGCAGCGGAATACAACAGGGGAGGAACACTGAAGCTTTCTTT. Combining the CDR3 with reference TRBV9 and TRBJ1-1 gives the whole variable domain DSGVTQTPKHLITATGQRVTLRCSPRSGDLSVYWYQQSLDQGLQFLIQYYNGEERAKGNILERFSAQQFPDLHSELNLSSLELGDSALYFCASSGIQQGRNTEAFFGQGTRLTVV.

The genes are TRBV12-5 and TRBJ1-3; D gene unclear. The CDR3 length is 18 residues. Germline loops: CDR1 LGHNT, CDR2 FRNRAP. V gave up 2 bases and J gave up 4 bases, with 21 bases separating them. In DNA form, the CDR3 reads TGTGCTAGTGGTTTGCCGGGTTCTCAGGCGGCCGTAGGAAACACCATATATTTT. Its translation: CASGLPGSQAAVGNTIYF.

J is TRBJ2-2 and V is TRBV10-1; TRBD1 agrees at 10 bases. This CDR3 has 16 amino acids. Unmatched junction bases numbered 9, after V lost 4 bases and J lost 7 bases. From germline, CDR1 is WNHNN and CDR2 SYGVQD (reference sequence). The CDR3 DNA reads TGCGCCAGCAGTGGCACCGGACAGGGGGTTAACGGGGAGCTGTTTTTT. Translating it yields CASSGTGQGVNGELFF.

V usage is TRBV28 and J usage is TRBJ1-5; 9 bases fit TRBD1. The CDR3 runs 15 residues. The junction had 9 bases not matched to a gene; V was cut back by 5 bases and J by 7 bases. CDR1 is MDHEN and CDR2 is SYDVKM in the germline V gene. CDR3 coding DNA: TGTGCCAGCAGTGGTGCGACAGGGGGTAGCCAGCCCCAGCATTTT. This codes for CASSGATGGSQPQHF.

This sequence joins TRBV7-9 and TRBJ1-1; D not resolved. The CDR3 is made up of 15 amino acids. Germline V gene data show CDR1 as SEHNR and CDR2 as FQNEAQ (reference sequence). V was trimmed by 5 bases and J by 0 bases, leaving 13 bases between them. CDR3 DNA sequence: TGTGCCAGCAGCCCAAGGCTTGGGATGAACACTGAAGCTTTCTTT. Its translation: CASSPRLGMNTEAFF.

The chain links TRBV5-1 to TRBJ1-1, with no clear D. CDR1 and CDR2 (germline): SGHRS, YFSETQ. Trimming shortened V by 3 bases and J by 7 bases, and 22 bases separated the two germline ends. This CDR3 is built from 16 residues. CDR3 coding DNA: TGCGCCAGCAGCTCCGACCCCCTGGCCGCGGCGCGTGAAGCTTTCTTT. The encoded protein is CASSSDPLAAAREAFF. Together with reference TRBV5-1 and TRBJ1-1, the CDR3 gives the full variable domain: KAGVTQTPRYLIKTRGQQVTLSCSPISGHRSVSWYQQTPGQGLQFLFEYFSETQRNKGNFPGRFSGRQFSNSRSEMNVSTLELGDSALYLCASSSDPLAAAREAFFGQGTRLTVV.

V is TRBV5-1 and J is TRBJ2-3; tentatively, D is TRBD2 (5 bases). This CDR3 contains 15 residues. Germline values: CDR1 SGHRS, CDR2 YFSETQ. Trimming left V 5 bases short and J 1 base short, with 14 bases between. In DNA form, the CDR3 reads TGCGCCAGCAGTCTTGAGGGAACGGGCACAGATACGCAGTATTTT. It yields the protein CASSLEGTGTDTQYF.

In its sample, this clone was seen once. This sequence joins TRBV3-1 (or the pseudogene TRBV3-2) and TRBJ1-1; D call uncertain. V was cut by 2 bases and J by 1 base, with 8 bases left in between. Germline assignment: CDR1 LGHDT and CDR2 YNNKEL (reference sequence). CDR3 length: 14 amino acids. CDR3 residues: CASSQQYENTEAFF. The CDR3 DNA is TGTGCCAGCAGCCAACAATACGAGAACACTGAAGCTTTCTTT.

The chain links TRBV19 to TRBJ1-1; D unclear. Germline lookup yields CDR1 LNHDA and CDR2 SQIVND (reference sequence). Between the trimmed V and J ends, which lost 6 bases and 6 bases, there was a span of 14 bases. This CDR3 is 13 amino acids long. The CDR3 DNA is TGTGCCAGTAGGACCCCCGGCCTCCCTGAAGCTTTCTTT. Translating it yields CASRTPGLPEAFF.

V usage is TRBV12-3 or TRBV12-4 and J usage is TRBJ2-2; no reliable D call. The CDR3 is 12 residues long. Trimming left V 6 bases short and J 6 bases short, with 8 bases between. The CDR3 spells CASRPTSGELFF. CDR3 nucleotides: TGTGCCAGCAGACCGACCTCCGGGGAGCTGTTTTTT.

This rearrangement joins TRBV5-1 to TRBJ1-3, with D hard to call. In germline, CDR1 is SGHRS, CDR2 YFSETQ. V shed 2 bases and J shed 7 bases, with 13 bases lying between them. The CDR3 has 14 residues. For the CDR3, the DNA is TGCGCCAGCAGCTTAACAGAACAAGGGAACACCATATATTTT. This translates into CASSLTEQGNTIYF.

The chain has TRBV5-6 and TRBJ1-1; D not resolved. The CDR3 is made up of 12 amino acids. CDR1 is SGHDT, CDR2 YYEEEE, per germline. Trimming shortened V by 4 bases and J by 7 bases, and 11 bases separated the two germline ends. DNA for the CDR3: TGTGCCAGCAGCCCTTGGTCTCGTGAAGCTTTCTTT. Translating it yields CASSPWSREAFF.

V is TRBV30 and J is TRBJ1-1; D not resolved. The CDR3 is 16 amino acids. Germline CDR1 GTSNPN, CDR2 SVGIG (reference sequence). Trimming left V 0 bases short and J 3 bases short, with 17 bases between. As DNA, the CDR3 is TGTGCCTGGAGTGTACGAAGGGCCCTAATATACACTGAAGCTTTCTTT. Translation gives CAWSVRRALIYTEAFF.

The chain uses TRBV6-5 and TRBJ2-2; 8 bases map to TRBD1. The CDR3 totals 14 residues. The J segment lost 3 bases and the V segment lost 6 bases, leaving 3 bases of the junction unmatched. The germline V gene has CDR1 MNHEY and CDR2 SVGAGI. CDR3 sequence: CASRLDRDTGELFF. The CDR3 DNA is TGTGCCAGCAGATTGGACAGGGACACCGGGGAGCTGTTTTTT.